Shown below are 19 T cell receptor beta chains from a single sample sequenced in a study of T cell clonality in common variable immunodeficiency. Overall study findings and caveats: Reportedly, TCR beta sequences from common variable immunodeficiency showed fewer deletions and N-nucleotide insertions.

The antigens of these receptors remain unknown. Sequenced by immunoSEQ multiplex PCR; TCRdb stores in-frame clones only, minus some. The sample presents around 13,000 clones, none singletons. Sequenced: peripheral blood mononuclear cells. The receptors were sampled from a human donor with common variable immunodeficiency.

This clone is medium-sized by share. From the germline J gene comes the end of the CDR3, since the read stops 3 residues before it. This rearrangement joins TRBV19 to TRBJ2-3; a possible D gene is TRBD1 (6 bases). The CDR3 length is 15 residues. V was clipped by 5 bases and J by 2 bases, with 14 bases between them. Germline V gene sequence: CDR1 LNHDA, CDR2 SQIVND (reference sequence). The CDR3 region is CASSPRDILTDTQYF. The sequenced CDR3 bases are TGTGCCAGTAGTCCACGGGACATTCTCACAGATACG.

In its sample, this clone was seen a few times. Sequencing ends 3 residues short of the CDR3 end; the germline J gene provides the rest. This chain joins TRBV7-9 and TRBJ2-7; 9 nucleotides align to TRBD1. Germline V gives CDR1 SEHNR, CDR2 FQNEAQ (reference sequence). The trim removed 1 base at V and 0 bases at J, leaving 1 base unmatched. The CDR3 has 15 amino acids. CDR3 protein: CASSLGTGVSYEQYF. The CDR3 bases that were read are TGTGCCAGCAGCTTAGGGACAGGGGTCTCCTACGAG.

Details on this clone: From the germline J gene comes the end of the CDR3, since the read stops 3 residues before it. V gene TRBV30 combines with J gene TRBJ2-7; D is undetermined. The CDR3 runs 13 residues. Per the germline V gene, CDR1 is GTSNPN and CDR2 is SVGIG (reference sequence). V was pared by 0 bases and J by 1 base, with 7 bases between. The part of the CDR3 DNA that was read is TGTGCCTGGAGTGTACTGAGTTCCTACGAG. Protein product: CAWSVLSSYE. The full-length CDR3 reads as CAWSVLSSYEQYF.

Details on this clone: The read finishes 3 residues shy of the CDR3 end, and the germline J gene is used to complete it. The chain has TRBV11-2 and TRBJ2-1, with D possibly matching TRBD2 (6 bases). V dropped 7 bases and J dropped 8 bases, with 12 bases sitting between them. The CDR3 extends over 12 amino acids. The germline gives CDR1 SGHAT, CDR2 FQNNGV. CDR3 protein: CASISAGYEQFF. The CDR3 bases that were read are TGTGCCAGCATCTCGGCGGGGTATGAG. The full variable domain, rest sourced from reference TRBV11-2 and TRBJ2-1, is EAGVAQSPRYKIIEKRQSVAFWCNPISGHATLYWYQQILGQGPKLLIQFQNNGVVDDSQLPKDRFSAERLKGVDSTLKIQPAKLEDSAVYLCASISAGYEQFFGPGTRLTVL.

A word on this clone: The sequenced fragment ends 3 residues before the CDR3 boundary, so the rest is inferred from the germline J gene. The chain links TRBV7-9 to TRBJ2-5, with TRBD1 as a possible D gene (6 bases). CDR3 length: 12 residues. The germline gives CDR1 SEHNR, CDR2 FQNEAQ (reference sequence). V lost 5 bases to trimming and J lost 3 bases, with 7 bases between them. CDR3: CASSHREETQYF. Partial CDR3 DNA: TGTGCCAGCAGCCACAGGGAAGAGACC.

The CDR3 reads CASSLAFASSYEQYF. Partial CDR3 DNA: TGTGCCAGCAGCTTAGCGTTCGCTAGCTCCTACGAG. The V call is TRBV7-2, the J call TRBJ2-7; D uncertain. Coverage ceases 3 residues before the CDR3 finishes, and the germline J gene fills in the end. Germline V gene sequence: CDR1 SGHTA, CDR2 FQGNSA. This CDR3 is 15 amino acids long. V dropped 0 bases and J dropped 0 bases, with 9 bases sitting between them. Full variable domain (outside the CDR3, taken from reference TRBV7-2 and TRBJ2-7): GAGVSQSPSNKVTEKGKDVELRCDPISGHTALYWYRQSLGQGLEFLIYFQGNSAPDKSGLPSDRFSAERTGGSVSTLTIQRTQQEDSAVYLCASSLAFASSYEQYFGPGTRLTVT.

For this clone: The read falls 3 residues short of the CDR3 end, and the missing part is taken from the germline J gene. The chain combines TRBV7-6 with TRBJ1-1; 7 bases agree with TRBD1. Trimming removed 6 bases from V and 3 bases from J; junction bases left unmatched: 10. Germline V CDR1 and CDR2: SGHVS, FNYEAQ. The CDR3 is made up of 15 amino acids. CDR3 bases read: TGTGCCAGCAGACCAATTACAGGGGTCTACACTGAA. As protein: CASRPITGVYTE. The entire CDR3 is CASRPITGVYTEAFF.

Turning to this clone: Read sequence stops 3 residues before the CDR3 end, and the germline J gene provides the missing end. V usage is TRBV18 and J usage is TRBJ2-7; 7 nucleotides align to TRBD1. Germline V CDR1 and CDR2: KGHSH, LQKENI. The CDR3 loop spans 15 amino acids. V was clipped by 3 bases and J by 5 bases; unmatched bases: 10. CDR3: CASSPGTAHGDEQYF. Incomplete CDR3 DNA: TGTGCCAGCTCACCTGGGACAGCGCATGGGGACGAG. Using reference TRBV18 and TRBJ2-7 for the parts outside the CDR3, the full variable domain is NAGVMQNPRHLVRRRGQEARLRCSPMKGHSHVYWYRQLPEEGLKFMVYLQKENIIDESGMPKERFSAEFPKEGPSILRIQQVVRGDSAAYFCASSPGTAHGDEQYFGPGTRLTVT.

Worth noting for this clone: The CDR3 is cut off 3 residues early in the read; its end comes from the germline J gene. The J gene is TRBJ2-7, the V gene TRBV19, with TRBD2 matching 10 bases. The CDR3 length is 13 residues. V lost 10 bases, J lost 5 bases, and 8 bases stayed unmatched. Germline CDR1 LNHDA, CDR2 SQIVND (reference sequence). The CDR3 is CATDSGGLNEQYF. The CDR3 DNA, read in part, is TGTGCCACCGATAGCGGGGGGCTCAACGAG.

There are a few counts of this clone. Read data end 3 residues before the CDR3 end; the end is taken from the germline J gene. The chain is built from TRBV7-6 and TRBJ2-3; D is ambiguous. V lost 0 bases, J lost 6 bases, and 4 bases lay in between. The CDR3 runs 12 residues. Germline values: CDR1 SGHVS, CDR2 FNYEAQ. CDR3 DNA, as far as it was read: TGTGCCAGCAGCTTAGCTCGGGATACG. Encoded protein: CASSLARDT. From start to end, the CDR3 is CASSLARDTQYF.

To note about this clone: Read sequence stops 3 residues before the CDR3 end, and the germline J gene provides the missing end. The rearrangement joins TRBV30 to TRBJ1-6; 7 nucleotides line up with TRBD1. The J segment lost 7 bases and the V segment lost 2 bases, leaving 11 bases of the junction unmatched. This CDR3 has 16 residues. Germline lookup yields CDR1 GTSNPN and CDR2 SVGIG (reference sequence). CDR3 amino acids: CAWSREGQARNSPLHF. The CDR3 bases that were read are TGTGCCTGGAGTAGAGAAGGACAGGCTCGGAATTCACCC.

This clone has just a few counts. The observed sequence ends 3 residues before the CDR3 terminus, with the missing tail filled in from the germline J gene. The chain employs TRBV30 and TRBJ1-2; D perhaps matches TRBD1 (5 bases). Per the germline V gene, CDR1 is GTSNPN and CDR2 is SVGIG (reference sequence). Trimming stripped 2 bases from V and 3 bases from J, with 19 bases between. This CDR3 spans 16 amino acids. The CDR3 bases that were read are TGTGCCTGGAGTACCCCGCCGGGGGTTTGGGACTATGGC. It encodes CAWSTPPGVWDYG. The CDR3 reads in full as CAWSTPPGVWDYGYTF.

A word on this clone: The read comes to an end 3 residues before the CDR3 does, leaving the germline J gene to fill in the end. The chain carries TRBV7-9 and TRBJ2-7; 7 bases are a match to TRBD1. Germline V CDR1 and CDR2: SEHNR, FQNEAQ (reference sequence). The CDR3 extends over 13 amino acids. The trim removed 0 bases at V and 5 bases at J, leaving 1 base unmatched. Incomplete CDR3 DNA: TGTGCCAGCAGCTTAGCAGGGGGCGACGAG. Translation: CASSLAGGDE. The entire CDR3 sequence reads CASSLAGGDEQYF.

In its sample, this clone was seen a few times. CDR3 sequence reads: CASSLGKGAGKQETQYF. The sequenced CDR3 bases are TGTGCCAGCAGCTTAGGAAAGGGGGCGGGAAAACAAGAGACC. The chain has TRBV7-6 and TRBJ2-5; D may be TRBD1 (7 bases). Read sequence stops 3 residues before the CDR3 end, and the germline J gene provides the missing end. The CDR3 is made up of 17 amino acids. The ends were cut back, 1 base at V and 2 bases at J, with 17 bases in the middle. Germline V gives CDR1 SGHVS, CDR2 FNYEAQ.

Remarks on this clone: The read ends 3 residues before the CDR3 terminus; that terminus is restored from the germline J gene. The genes are TRBV2 and TRBJ2-7, with 8 bases identical to TRBD1. Germline V CDR1 and CDR2: SNHLY, FYNNEI. J gave up 6 bases and V 6 bases, and 4 bases lay outside the gene matches. This CDR3 contains 12 residues. The DNA read from the CDR3 is TGTGCCAGCAGCAAAGACAGGGGCGAG. This translates into CASSKDRGE. The full CDR3 is CASSKDRGEQYF.

Details on this clone: The read ends 3 residues shy of where the CDR3 ends; the end is completed using the germline J gene. V usage is TRBV7-9 and J usage is TRBJ1-1, with D uncertain. V lost 3 bases, J lost 1 base, and 9 bases lay in between. CDR1 SEHNR and CDR2 FQNEAQ come from the germline V gene (reference sequence). This CDR3 is built from 14 residues. Partial CDR3 DNA: TGTGCCAGCAGCTTGAACAGAGAGAACACTGAA. Translation gives CASSLNRENTE. The whole CDR3 is CASSLNRENTEAFF.

This clone was seen only a few times. The read falls 3 residues short of the CDR3 end, and the missing part is taken from the germline J gene. This chain links TRBV19 with TRBJ2-1; TRBD1 agrees at 7 bases. Germline assignment: CDR1 LNHDA and CDR2 SQIVND (reference sequence). V was pared by 1 base and J by 0 bases, with 9 bases of the junction left unmatched. The CDR3 consists of 18 residues. CDR3 amino acids: CASSIAQGQASSYNEQFF. CDR3 bases read: TGTGCCAGTAGTATAGCCCAAGGACAGGCAAGCTCCTACAATGAG.

In its sample, this clone was seen a few times. The CDR3 end lies 3 residues beyond the end of the read and is filled in from the germline J gene. This chain connects TRBV19 to TRBJ2-5; unclear D gene. The V gene lost 4 bases and the J gene lost 4 bases, with 13 bases spanning the gap. Germline loops: CDR1 LNHDA, CDR2 SQIVND (reference sequence). The CDR3 covers 14 residues. Partial CDR3 DNA: TGTGCCAGTAGTACGACAACAGTTTTAGAGACC. Its translation: CASSTTTVLET. The whole CDR3 region reads CASSTTTVLETQYF.

Notes on this clone: Read sequence stops 3 residues before the CDR3 end, and the germline J gene provides the missing end. The chain uses TRBV19 and TRBJ1-6, with D maybe TRBD1 (6 bases). The CDR3 runs 16 residues. Germline loops: CDR1 LNHDA, CDR2 SQIVND (reference sequence). Trimming removed 5 bases from V and 8 bases from J, with 19 bases in between. The CDR3 spells CASSPRTTGTDSPLHF. The CDR3 DNA, read in part, is TGTGCCAGTAGTCCCCGTACGACAGGCACTGATTCACCC.